These 2 T cell receptor beta chains share one sample of origin, sequenced in a study of regulatory T cells in long-lasting Graves disease. CDR3-region Arm-PCR and iRepertoire HTBI primers produced the TCR beta libraries. TCRdb recomputed calls from the multiplex PCR reads with MiXCR, one row per CDR3 protein. The sample lists a few hundred thousand distinct CDR3 sequences, over 9.5% occurring once. This sample's time point: newly diagnosed GD, antithyroid drugs for less than 3 months. Following extraction of RNA from PBMCs, that RNA was used to make the TCR library. The sample was also reused in another study, on T cells in Graves' hyperthyroidism and ophthalmopathy.

Sequences were derived from peripheral blood mononuclear cells (PBMCs), sampled at new diagnosis, from a patient treated with antithyroid drugs. These receptors were taken from a young woman with Graves disease.

Note on this clonotype: A much more abundant neighbour one base away suggests this may be a read error. The V gene is TRBV29-1, the J gene TRBJ2-3; no clear D. The CDR3 sequence is 12 residues long. CDR1 is SQVTM and CDR2 is ANQGSEA in the germline V gene. CDR3 loop: CSDEDWRDTQYF. The CDR3 bases are TGCAGCGATGAAGATTGGCGAGATACGCAGTATTTT.

The sample holds many counts of this clonotype. V gene TRBV4-1 combines with J gene TRBJ2-1, with D perhaps matching TRBD1 or TRBD2 (6 bases each). Trimming pared 4 bases from V and 1 base from J, leaving 11 bases between. The CDR3 consists of 15 residues. Looked up from germline, CDR1 is MGHRA and CDR2 is YSYEKL. CDR3 bases: TGCGCCAGCAGCCTACCGGGGGCTTCCTACAATGAGCAGTTCTTC. Encoded protein: CASSLPGASYNEQFF.